The T cell receptor (beta chain) under discussion was sequenced for a study of regulatory T cells in long-lasting Graves disease. Findings and caveats of the study: Gene preferences differed: TRBV28, TRBJ1-2, TRBJ2-5 in persistent cases.

This clonotype appeared many times. Antigen unknown. The CDR3 loop spans 11 amino acids. Germline V gives CDR1 MNHEY, CDR2 SVGEGT. The V end lost 0 bases, the J end lost 12 bases, and 9 bases lay between the germline ends. Both iRepertoire HTBI primers and Arm-PCR of CDR3 regions were used to build the TCR beta libraries. As originally analysed: Samples jointly harbored 62 TRBV and over 11 TRBJ segments. TCRdb re-analysed the multiplex PCR reads in MiXCR, keeping a single row per CDR3 protein. The V and J calls, along with clone size, are taken from TCRdb and not from the paper's own processing. Among 680,000 or so distinct CDR3 sequences, around 15% were seen once, and the ten largest hold 15% to 20%. Time point given: newly diagnosed GD, antithyroid drugs for less than 3 months. Extracted PBMC RNA gave rise to the TCR library. These data were also filed under a second study, of T cells in Graves' hyperthyroidism and ophthalmopathy. As that report states: The HTBI primer set was used in a first-round RT-PCR of the TCR CDR3. Model predictions of ophthalmopathy came a median approximately 6.8 months before onset.

The chain is built from TRBV6-2 or TRBV6-3 and TRBJ2-7; D perhaps matches TRBD1 (6 bases). Sequencing was performed on peripheral blood mononuclear cells (PBMCs), taken at new diagnosis, from a patient treated with antithyroid drugs. This receptor was taken from a woman aged 25 to 39 with Graves disease. The CDR3 protein is CASSYSGALYF. The CDR3 coding sequence is TGTGCCAGCAGTTACTCGGGGGCCCTGTACTTC.